This TCR beta chain was captured by sequencing in a study of blood T cells in healthy people across ages. Notes on the study in general: Donors of long life had a larger count of naive CD4+ cells and greater diversity than aged donors. A roughly linear age-dependent decrease characterized TCR beta diversity per million T cells.

This CDR3 has 13 residues. The V end lost 6 bases, the J end lost 2 bases, and 11 bases lay between the germline ends. Germline assignment: CDR1 SQVTM and CDR2 ANQGSEA. Samples each yielded at least 5 micrograms of total RNA. For the second PCR, which ran for about 7 to 12 cycles, a sample-barcoded 5' primer and a J-beta primer mix were used. In TCRdb, the 5' RACE reads were re-called with MiXCR into one record per CDR3 protein. The sample carries just under 900,000 distinct CDR3 sequences, roughly 26% recorded once. This clonotype was found a few times. Its antigen is unknown. Sequenced sample: blood. The rearrangement uses TRBV29-1 and TRBJ1-5; maybe TRBD1 (6 bases). The clonotype originates from a woman of 80 years or more in good health. This CDR3 reads CSVATGGNQPQHF. The CDR3 bases are TGCAGCGTAGCGACAGGTGGCAATCAGCCCCAGCATTTT.